This T cell receptor beta chain was found in a study of radiation and T cells in renal cell carcinoma. Overall study: Nephrectomy followed 15 Gy stereotactic body radiation by 4 weeks.

Profiling relied on immunoSEQ multiplex PCR, and the TCRdb table lists in-frame clones only, not all of them. The repertoire holds about 130,000 clones, with roughly 77% as singletons. In the case of this clone: What it binds is not known.

Findings and limits, study-wide: Without pretreatment biopsies, baseline tumor clonotype presence was undetermined.

The V segment lost 4 bases and the J segment 1 base; nucleotides outside the gene matches: 4. Germline V lookup: CDR1 WNHNN, CDR2 SYGVQD (reference sequence). The CDR3 contains 16 residues. Time point given: blood 2 weeks post-SBRT. Treatment meaning: 15 Gy SBRT to primary tumor, nephrectomy 4 weeks later. The chain links TRBV10-1 to TRBJ1-4, with TRBD1 matching over 9 bases. The source of this sequence is an older woman with renal cell carcinoma. Specimen: blood, collected from a patient whose treatment included radiotherapy and nephrectomy. The chain's CDR3 is CASSGDRERTNEKLFF. The CDR3 DNA is TGCGCCAGCAGTGGGGACAGGGAACGAACTAATGAAAAACTGTTTTTT.